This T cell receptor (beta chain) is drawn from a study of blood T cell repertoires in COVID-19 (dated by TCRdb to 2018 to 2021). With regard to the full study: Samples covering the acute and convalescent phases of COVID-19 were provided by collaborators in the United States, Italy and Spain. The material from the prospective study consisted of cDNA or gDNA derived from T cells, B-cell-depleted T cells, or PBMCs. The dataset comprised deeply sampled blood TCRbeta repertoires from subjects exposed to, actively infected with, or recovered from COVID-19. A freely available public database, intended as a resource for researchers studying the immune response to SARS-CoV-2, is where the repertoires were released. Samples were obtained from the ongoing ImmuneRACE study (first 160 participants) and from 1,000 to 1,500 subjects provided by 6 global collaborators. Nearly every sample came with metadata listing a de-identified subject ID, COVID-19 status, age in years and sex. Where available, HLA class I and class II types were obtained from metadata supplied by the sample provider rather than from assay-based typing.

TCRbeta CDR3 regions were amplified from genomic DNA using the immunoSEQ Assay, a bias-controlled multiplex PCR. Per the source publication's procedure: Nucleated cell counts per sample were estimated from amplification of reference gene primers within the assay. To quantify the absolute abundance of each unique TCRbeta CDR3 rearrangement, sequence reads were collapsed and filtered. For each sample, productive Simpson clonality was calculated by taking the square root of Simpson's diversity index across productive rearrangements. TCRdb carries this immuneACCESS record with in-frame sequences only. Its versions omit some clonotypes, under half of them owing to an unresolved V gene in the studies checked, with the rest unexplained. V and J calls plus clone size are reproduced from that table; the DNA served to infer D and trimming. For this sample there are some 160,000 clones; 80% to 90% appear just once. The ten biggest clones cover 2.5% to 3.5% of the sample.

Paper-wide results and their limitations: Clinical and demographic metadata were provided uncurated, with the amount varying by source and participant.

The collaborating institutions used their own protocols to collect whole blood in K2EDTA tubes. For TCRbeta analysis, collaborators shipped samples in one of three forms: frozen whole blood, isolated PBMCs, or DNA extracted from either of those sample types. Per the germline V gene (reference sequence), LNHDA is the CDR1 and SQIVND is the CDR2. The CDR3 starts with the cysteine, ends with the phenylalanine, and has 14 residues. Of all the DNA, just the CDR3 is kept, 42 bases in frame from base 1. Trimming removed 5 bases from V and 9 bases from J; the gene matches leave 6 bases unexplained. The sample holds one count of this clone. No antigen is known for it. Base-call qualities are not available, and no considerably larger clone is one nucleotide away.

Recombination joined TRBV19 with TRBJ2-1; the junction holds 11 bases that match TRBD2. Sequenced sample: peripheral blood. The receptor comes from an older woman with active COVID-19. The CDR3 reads CASSSRLAGSEQFF. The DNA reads TGTGCCAGTAGTTCACGACTAGCGGGATCTGAGCAGTTCTTC.